This T cell receptor (beta chain) comes out of a study of blood T cell repertoires in COVID-19. Study background: Sample material is recorded as cDNA or gDNA derived from T cells, B-cell-depleted T cells, or PBMCs.

Germline V CDR1 and CDR2: SGHTA, FQGNSA. The CDR3 sequence is 12 residues long. V was pared by 6 bases and J by 8 bases, with 6 bases of the junction left unmatched. Profiling relied on immunoSEQ multiplex PCR, and the TCRdb table lists in-frame clones only, not all of them. Here the sample spans over 150,000 clones, approximately 88% being singletons. This clonotype was obtained from a woman in her fifties or sixties who had recovered from COVID-19. V is TRBV7-2 and J is TRBJ1-1; 7 nucleotides match TRBD1. The source material was peripheral blood. CDR3 sequence (DNA): TGTGCCAGCAGTTCGACAGGGCCCGAAGCTTTCTTT. This sequence encodes CASSSTGPEAFF. The full variable domain, rest sourced from reference TRBV7-2 and TRBJ1-1, is GAGVSQSPSNKVTEKGKDVELRCDPISGHTALYWYRQSLGQGLEFLIYFQGNSAPDKSGLPSDRFSAERTGGSVSTLTIQRTQQEDSAVYLCASSSTGPEAFFGQGTRLTVV.